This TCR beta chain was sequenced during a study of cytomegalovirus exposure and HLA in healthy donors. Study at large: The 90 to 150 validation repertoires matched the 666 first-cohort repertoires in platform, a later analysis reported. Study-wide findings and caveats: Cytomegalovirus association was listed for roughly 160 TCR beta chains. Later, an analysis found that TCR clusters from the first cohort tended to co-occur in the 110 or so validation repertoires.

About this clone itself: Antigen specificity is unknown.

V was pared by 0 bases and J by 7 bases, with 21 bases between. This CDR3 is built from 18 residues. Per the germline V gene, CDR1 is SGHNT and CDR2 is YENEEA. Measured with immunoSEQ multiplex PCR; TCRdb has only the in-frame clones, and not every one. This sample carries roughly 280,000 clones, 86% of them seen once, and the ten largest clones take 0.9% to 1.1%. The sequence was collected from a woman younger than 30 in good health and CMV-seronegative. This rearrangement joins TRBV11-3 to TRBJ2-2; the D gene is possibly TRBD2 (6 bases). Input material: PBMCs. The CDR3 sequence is CASSLDWGLLQPVGELFF. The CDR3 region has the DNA TGTGCCAGCAGCTTAGATTGGGGACTGCTTCAACCGGTCGGGGAGCTGTTTTTT.